The 12 T cell receptor beta chains below were found in one sample sequenced in a study. TCRdb recomputed calls from the RT-PCR reads with MiXCR, one row per CDR3 protein. The sample includes about 680,000 distinct CDR3 sequences, about 14% of them seen just once. Sample: memory CD4+ T cells from blood. The source is a female donor in good health, serving as a healthy control.

This clonotype was recorded at least ten times. This chain joins TRBV5-1 and TRBJ2-5; D may be TRBD1 (5 bases). The germline gives CDR1 SGHRS, CDR2 YFSETQ. This CDR3 is built from 16 residues. Trimming stripped 4 bases from V and 1 base from J, with 17 bases between. The CDR3: CASSHGASPGQETQYF. CDR3 DNA sequence: TGCGCCAGCAGCCATGGGGCTTCGCCCGGCCAAGAGACCCAGTACTTC.

The chain is built from TRBV5-1 and TRBJ1-6, with D possibly being TRBD1 (6 bases). The CDR3 is made up of 15 amino acids. Germline loops: CDR1 SGHRS, CDR2 YFSETQ. V was pared by 0 bases and J by 11 bases, with 15 bases between. CDR3 residues: CASSLEGGARAPLHF. The CDR3 bases are TGCGCCAGCAGCTTGGAAGGGGGGGCGCGGGCACCCCTCCACTTT.

The rearrangement uses TRBV18 and TRBJ2-3; 13 bases are shared with TRBD2. Germline CDR1 and CDR2: KGHSH and LQKENI. With 4 bases clipped from V and 6 bases from J, the junction kept 10 bases outside the gene matches. The CDR3 has 17 amino acids. CDR3 bases: TGTGCCAGCTCACAAGGACTAGCGGGAGTTGATCTGGATACGCAGTATTTT. Its translation is CASSQGLAGVDLDTQYF.

Here the CDR3 reads CASSGNKGRAREQYF. Written as DNA, the CDR3 is TGTGCCAGCAGTGGGAACAAGGGACGGGCGCGGGAGCAGTACTTC. This chain joins TRBV6-1 and TRBJ2-7, with D perhaps assigned TRBD1 or TRBD2 (5 bases each). Germline CDR1 and CDR2: MNHNS and SASEGT. V lost 4 bases, J lost 7 bases, and 20 bases lay in between. The CDR3 runs to 15 residues.

This clonotype was counted many times. The chain combines TRBV6-5 with TRBJ1-2; no reliable D call. With 5 bases removed from V and 4 bases from J, the gap between germline ends came to 23 bases. Germline loops: CDR1 MNHEY, CDR2 SVGAGI. The CDR3 contains 17 residues. The CDR3 DNA is TGTGCCAGCAGTACATTGAGTGGTGGCCGCTACTCCTATGGCTACACCTTC. This encodes CASSTLSGGRYSYGYTF.

This clonotype occurred many times. Written as DNA, the CDR3 is TGTGCCAGCAGTCCGGGCCGCCCGGCGGGCACTGAAGCTTTCTTT. This gives the protein CASSPGRPAGTEAFF. The chain employs TRBV12-3 or TRBV12-4 and TRBJ1-1; no clear D gene. The ends were cut back, 5 bases at V and 4 bases at J, with 17 bases in the middle. The CDR3 covers 15 residues.

This clonotype was counted ten times or more. This chain joins TRBV2 and TRBJ2-5, with D perhaps TRBD1 or TRBD2 (5 bases each). Germline CDR1 and CDR2: SNHLY and FYNNEI. The CDR3 spans 11 residues. The V gene lost 6 bases and the J gene lost 9 bases, with 11 bases spanning the gap. The DNA of the CDR3 is TGTGCCAGCAGAGGGACGGAGGCCCAGTACTTC. Protein: CASRGTEAQYF.

V usage is TRBV11-1 and J usage is TRBJ1-6, with D maybe TRBD1 (6 bases). V was pared by 2 bases and J by 0 bases, with 11 bases between. Per germline, CDR1 SGHAT and CDR2 FQDESV (reference sequence). This CDR3 has 17 amino acids. This CDR3 reads CASSLRDRISYNSPLHF. CDR3 bases: TGTGCCAGCAGCTTACGAGACAGGATCTCCTATAATTCACCCCTCCACTTT.

The chain carries TRBV6-5 and TRBJ2-5; 12 nucleotides agree with TRBD2. The CDR3 has 15 residues. With V trimmed by 2 bases and J by 5 bases, 3 bases remained unmatched. Germline V gene data show CDR1 as MNHEY and CDR2 as SVGAGI. As DNA, the CDR3 is TGTGCCAGCAGTTACGCTAGCGGGAGGGAGGAGACCCAGTACTTC. Translating gives CASSYASGREETQYF.

This clonotype was seen once. The V gene is TRBV6-2 or TRBV6-3, the J gene TRBJ2-5, with D maybe TRBD1 (5 bases). V lost 5 bases to trimming and J lost 4 bases, with 20 bases between them. Germline-derived CDR1 and CDR2 are MNHEY and SVGEGT. This CDR3 is 16 amino acids long. CDR3 nucleotides: TGTGCCAGCAGTCCCAGGACATGGTATCATGGAGAGACCCAGTACTTC. Its translation is CASSPRTWYHGETQYF.

This clonotype was observed many times. At one boundary the junction diverges from the germline segment, which might be a read error. V and J are TRBV12-3 or TRBV12-4 and TRBJ2-5; weak D call: TRBD1 (5 bases). The CDR3 contains 11 residues. The CDR3 here is CASSKTVQNSF. CDR3 in DNA: TGTGCCAGCAGCAAGACAGTTCAAAATTCCTTC.

The chain recombines TRBV2 with TRBJ2-1; D is ambiguous. The CDR3 consists of 15 residues. The V end was cut by 4 bases, the J end by 1 base, with 11 bases between. Germline CDR1 reads SNHLY; CDR2 reads FYNNEI. Here the CDR3 reads CASSATVPSYNEQFF. In nucleotides, the CDR3 is TGTGCCAGCAGTGCGACGGTTCCTTCCTACAATGAGCAGTTCTTC.